This TCR beta chain was recorded in a study of T cell repertoires in cytomegalovirus infection. About the research overall: It was recently identified HLA-C-restricted and well-studied HLA-B-restricted CMV epitopes that the study used. The public TCR beta signatures pointed to both CMV infection and matching HLA type. Overall study findings and caveats: Predominance within the ex vivo response was attributable to HLA-C-restricted CMV-specific TCR beta clonotypes. Carriers of CMV and the relevant HLA type were discriminated by public TCR beta frequency.

TCRdb used MiXCR to reprocess the reads, holding one entry per CDR3 protein. Here the sample spans roughly 310,000 distinct CDR3 sequences, roughly 28% being singletons. The CDR3 is 16 residues long. Germline CDR1 reads MDHEN; CDR2 reads SYDVKM. Deletions cut 5 bases from V and 1 base from J, with 17 bases between. This clonotype was recorded a few times. Antigen unknown. J is TRBJ1-1 and V is TRBV28; possibly TRBD1 for D (5 bases). This TCR came from a human donor in good health (CMV status not recorded). Some clones in this sample may be carry-over from other donors' samples. This specimen was cultured PBMCs, taken from culture after CMV antigen stimulation. The CDR3 sequence is CASSLLRGAGNTEAFF. CDR3 DNA sequence: TGTGCCAGCAGTCTCCTCCGCGGGGCAGGGAACACTGAAGCTTTCTTT.